The 15 T cell receptor beta chains in this list originate from one sample, sequenced in a study of technical replicates of blood from a handful of donors (dated by TCRdb to 2017 to 2019). The library was built by means of the immunoSEQ multiplex PCR assay. TCRdb holds this immuneACCESS table with in-frame rearrangements only. Some clones are missing; in checked studies, unresolved V genes explain under half, and the rest has no known cause. Present in this sample are 75,000 to 95,000 clones, about 88% of which were seen just once. About 0.41% of the sample lies in the top ten. The specimen sequenced was T cells isolated from PBMCs. Source of these receptors: a human donor in good health.

The chain combines TRBV30 with TRBJ1-4; 10 bases fit TRBD1. Trimming removed 5 bases from V and 4 bases from J; junction bases left unmatched: 1. Germline CDR1 reads GTSNPN; CDR2 reads SVGIG (reference sequence). The CDR3 consists of 13 residues. Written as DNA, the CDR3 is TGTGCCTGGGACAGGGGGCTTAATGAAAAACTGTTTTTT. Translating gives CAWDRGLNEKLFF.

This sequence joins TRBV11-2 and TRBJ2-5, with a weak D call TRBD1 (6 bases). Germline V gives CDR1 SGHAT, CDR2 FQNNGV. This CDR3 has 14 amino acids. Trimming pared 4 bases from V and 5 bases from J, leaving 14 bases between. CDR3 DNA: TGTGCCAGCAGCTATCTACAGGGCGGCGAGACCCAGTACTTC. It is translated as CASSYLQGGETQYF.

DNA for the CDR3: TGTGCCAGCTCACCAATGCAACCGCTCGATTCCAGAGGCTACACCTTC. Translation gives CASSPMQPLDSRGYTF. This chain uses TRBV18 with TRBJ1-2, with D unclear. The CDR3 extends over 16 amino acids. V was clipped by 2 bases and J by 8 bases, with 21 bases between them. Germline CDR1 and CDR2: KGHSH and LQKENI. The variable domain in full, completed from reference TRBV18 and TRBJ1-2, reads NAGVMQNPRHLVRRRGQEARLRCSPMKGHSHVYWYRQLPEEGLKFMVYLQKENIIDESGMPKERFSAEFPKEGPSILRIQQVVRGDSAAYFCASSPMQPLDSRGYTFGSGTRLTVV.

This clone was recorded only once. The junction departs from the called germline gene at one end, perhaps through a read error. V gene TRBV11-2 combines with J gene TRBJ2-7; 8 bases fit TRBD2. Germline CDR1 reads SGHAT; CDR2 reads FQNNGV. CDR3 length equals 14 residues. The CDR3 loop reads CASTLGAGVGEQYF. The CDR3 region has the DNA TGTGCCAGCACCTTAGGAGCGGGAGTCGGCGAGCAGTACTTC.

The chain has TRBV6-5 and TRBJ2-2; D uncertain. The CDR3 consists of 14 residues. The germline V gene encodes CDR1 MNHEY and CDR2 SVGAGI. V was clipped by 6 bases and J by 4 bases, with 12 bases between them. Here the CDR3 reads CASSRDKITGELFF. CDR3 nucleotides: TGTGCCAGCAGCAGAGACAAGATCACCGGGGAGCTGTTTTTT.

This clone was picked up one time. The CDR3 sequence: CASSESSGRASIGELFF. The DNA of the CDR3 is TGTGCCAGCAGCGAATCTAGCGGGAGGGCCAGTATCGGGGAGCTGTTTTTT. The chain has TRBV11-3 and TRBJ2-2, with 12 nucleotides matching TRBD2. CDR3 length: 17 residues. Germline assignment: CDR1 SGHNT and CDR2 YENEEA. V was pared by 5 bases and J by 7 bases, with 11 bases of the junction left unmatched.

This chain connects TRBV5-4 to TRBJ2-1; no clear D. Per the germline V gene, CDR1 is SGHNT and CDR2 is YYREEE (reference sequence). The germline V and J ends were trimmed by 2 bases and 5 bases, with 11 bases remaining between them. The CDR3 has 14 residues. This CDR3 reads CASSLTLSNNEQFF. CDR3 DNA sequence: TGTGCCAGCAGCTTAACGCTCTCTAACAATGAGCAGTTCTTC.

V usage is TRBV6-5 and J usage is TRBJ1-2; no reliable D call. The CDR3 consists of 12 residues. The germline V gene encodes CDR1 MNHEY and CDR2 SVGAGI. The V and J ends lost 8 bases and 2 bases respectively, with 9 bases between them. In nucleotides, the CDR3 is TGTGCCAGCTTCGGAGGGAACTATGGCTACACCTTC. Its protein is CASFGGNYGYTF.

A few counts support this clone. The chain joins TRBV30 to TRBJ1-5; the D gene is possibly TRBD1 (5 bases). Germline CDR1 reads GTSNPN; CDR2 reads SVGIG (reference sequence). The CDR3 loop spans 13 amino acids. V was shortened by 2 bases and J by 5 bases, with 10 bases between the two germline ends. The CDR3 sequence is CAWSRQLDQPQHF. CDR3 bases: TGTGCCTGGAGTAGACAGTTAGATCAGCCCCAGCATTTT.

The V call is TRBV4-3, the J call TRBJ2-1, with 14 bases that match TRBD2. This CDR3 contains 13 residues. Germline trimming cut 5 bases from V and 9 bases from J; bases unmatched to any gene: 0. Per the germline V gene, CDR1 is LGHNA and CDR2 is YSLEER. The CDR3 DNA sequence: TGCGCCAGCAGCGGACTAGCGGGAGGTGAGCAGTTCTTC. Its translation: CASSGLAGGEQFF.

CDR3 in DNA: TGTGCCAGTAGCCATCAGGGGGCGTACTACGAGCAGTACTTC. Translation: CASSHQGAYYEQYF. This sequence joins TRBV19 and TRBJ2-7, with 8 bases that match TRBD1. V lost 6 bases to trimming and J lost 3 bases; unmatched junction nucleotides: 7. This CDR3 spans 14 amino acids. Germline CDR1 reads LNHDA; CDR2 reads SQIVND (reference sequence).

This clone was seen more than once but under ten times. CDR3 loop: CASSYRTSAHEQYF. The DNA of the CDR3 is TGTGCCAGCAGCTACCGGACTAGCGCCCACGAGCAGTACTTC. This sequence joins TRBV7-6 and TRBJ2-7; 9 positions match TRBD2. Germline CDR1 reads SGHVS; CDR2 reads FNYEAQ. V dropped 4 bases and J dropped 5; count of bases not matched to a gene: 6. The length of the CDR3 is 14 residues.

The chain combines TRBV2 with TRBJ2-5, with D possibly being TRBD2 (5 bases). V was shortened by 8 bases and J by 2 bases, with 9 bases between the two germline ends. The germline gives CDR1 SNHLY, CDR2 FYNNEI. CDR3 length equals 12 residues. CDR3 amino acids: CASGRLQETQYF. DNA of the CDR3: TGTGCCAGCGGGAGACTACAAGAGACCCAGTACTTC. Complete variable domain (other parts from reference TRBV2 and TRBJ2-5): EPEVTQTPSHQVTQMGQEVILRCVPISNHLYFYWYRQILGQKVEFLVSFYNNEISEKSEIFDDQFSVERPDGSNFTLKIRSTKLEDSAMYFCASGRLQETQYFGPGTRLLVL.

The genes are TRBV4-1 and TRBJ2-1; the match to TRBD2 covers 8 bases. Unmatched junction bases numbered 9, after V lost 4 bases and J lost 7 bases. Germline values: CDR1 MGHRA, CDR2 YSYEKL. CDR3 length: 15 amino acids. Written as DNA, the CDR3 is TGCGCCAGCAGCCCGACAGCGGGAGCCAATAATGAGCAGTTCTTC. Protein: CASSPTAGANNEQFF.

The table lists this clone with a few counts. The chain links TRBV20-1 to TRBJ1-1; D call uncertain. From germline, CDR1 is DFQATT and CDR2 SNEGSKA (reference sequence). The V end was cut by 5 bases, the J end by 1 base, with 5 bases between. The CDR3 is 11 residues long. CDR3 in amino acids: CSAPWNTEAFF. The DNA for the CDR3 is TGCAGTGCTCCGTGGAACACTGAAGCTTTCTTT.